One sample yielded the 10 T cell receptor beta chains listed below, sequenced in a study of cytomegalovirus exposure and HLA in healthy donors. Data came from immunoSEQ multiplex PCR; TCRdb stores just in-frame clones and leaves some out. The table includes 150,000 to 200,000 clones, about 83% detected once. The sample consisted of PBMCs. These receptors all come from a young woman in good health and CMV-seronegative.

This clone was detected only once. The CDR3 sequence: CASSREGDSPLHF. In DNA, the CDR3 is TGTGCCAGCAGCAGGGAGGGGGATTCACCCCTCCACTTT. This chain links TRBV6-1 with TRBJ1-6; D perhaps matches TRBD1 (6 bases). V was cut by 6 bases and J by 8 bases, with 11 bases left in between. The germline gives CDR1 MNHNS, CDR2 SASEGT. This CDR3 has 13 amino acids.

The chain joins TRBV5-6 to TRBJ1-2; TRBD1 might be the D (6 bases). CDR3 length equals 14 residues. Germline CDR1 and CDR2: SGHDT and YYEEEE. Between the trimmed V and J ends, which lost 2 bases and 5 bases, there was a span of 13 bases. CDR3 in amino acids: CASSLRGAWYGYTF. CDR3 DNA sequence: TGTGCCAGCAGCTTACGGGGGGCATGGTATGGCTACACCTTC.

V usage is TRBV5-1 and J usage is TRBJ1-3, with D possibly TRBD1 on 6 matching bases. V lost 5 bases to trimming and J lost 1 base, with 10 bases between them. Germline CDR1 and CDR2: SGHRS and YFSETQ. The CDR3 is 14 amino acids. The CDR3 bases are TGCGCCAGCAGTCCCGGGACATCTGGAAACACCATATATTTT. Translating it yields CASSPGTSGNTIYF.

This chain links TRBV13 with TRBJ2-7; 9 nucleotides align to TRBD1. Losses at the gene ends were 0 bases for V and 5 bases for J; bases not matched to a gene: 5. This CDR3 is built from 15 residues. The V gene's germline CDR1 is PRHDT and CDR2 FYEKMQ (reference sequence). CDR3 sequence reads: CASSLGGQGSHEQYF. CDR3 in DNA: TGTGCCAGCAGCTTAGGGGGACAGGGTTCCCACGAGCAGTACTTC.

The CDR3 protein is CASSQDQRGPTDTQYF. The CDR3 DNA sequence: TGCGCCAGCAGCCAAGATCAGCGGGGTCCCACAGATACGCAGTATTTT. The V call is TRBV4-1, the J call TRBJ2-3; 7 bases agree with TRBD2. Germline CDR1 is MGHRA and CDR2 is YSYEKL. V lost 0 bases, J lost 2 bases, and 5 bases stayed unmatched. CDR3 length: 16 residues.

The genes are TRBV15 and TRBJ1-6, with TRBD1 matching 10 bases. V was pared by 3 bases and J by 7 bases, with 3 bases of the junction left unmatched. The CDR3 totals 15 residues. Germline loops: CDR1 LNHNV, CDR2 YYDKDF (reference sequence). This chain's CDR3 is CATSRGQGINSPLHF. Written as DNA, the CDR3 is TGTGCCACCAGCAGGGGACAGGGGATAAATTCACCCCTCCACTTT.

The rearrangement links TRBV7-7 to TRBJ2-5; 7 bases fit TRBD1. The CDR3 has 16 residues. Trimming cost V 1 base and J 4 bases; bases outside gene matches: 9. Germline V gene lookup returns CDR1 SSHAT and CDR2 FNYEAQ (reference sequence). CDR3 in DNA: TGTGCCAGCAGCTTAGATAAGGGGGCAGGGGGAGAGACCCAGTACTTC. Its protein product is CASSLDKGAGGETQYF.

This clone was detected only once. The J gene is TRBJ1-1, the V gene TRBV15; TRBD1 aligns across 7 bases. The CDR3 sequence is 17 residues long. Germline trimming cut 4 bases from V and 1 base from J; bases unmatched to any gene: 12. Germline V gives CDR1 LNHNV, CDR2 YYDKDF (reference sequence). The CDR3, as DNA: TGTGCCACCAGCACCGGGGGTAGAGGGGGCAGGAACACTGAAGCTTTCTTT. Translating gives CATSTGGRGGRNTEAFF. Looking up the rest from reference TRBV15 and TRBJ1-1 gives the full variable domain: DAMVIQNPRYQVTQFGKPVTLSCSQTLNHNVMYWYQQKSSQAPKLLFHYYDKDFNNEADTPDNFQSRRPNTSFCFLDIRSPGLGDTAMYLCATSTGGRGGRNTEAFFGQGTRLTVV.

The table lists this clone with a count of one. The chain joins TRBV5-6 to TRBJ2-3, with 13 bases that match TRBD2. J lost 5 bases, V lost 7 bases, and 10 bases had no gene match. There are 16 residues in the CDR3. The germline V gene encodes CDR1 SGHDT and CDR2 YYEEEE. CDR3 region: CASATTSGGLGDTQYF. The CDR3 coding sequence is TGTGCCAGCGCTACGACTAGCGGGGGGTTGGGAGATACGCAGTATTTT.

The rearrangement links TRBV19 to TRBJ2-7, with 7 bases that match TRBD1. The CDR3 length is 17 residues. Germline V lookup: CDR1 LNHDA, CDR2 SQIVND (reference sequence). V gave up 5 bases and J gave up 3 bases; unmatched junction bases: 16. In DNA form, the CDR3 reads TGTGCCAGTAGTCCTAGTTCCCTCGACAGGGACCTCTACGAGCAGTACTTC. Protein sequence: CASSPSSLDRDLYEQYF.